This T cell receptor beta chain emerged from a study of blood T cell repertoires in COVID-19 (dated by TCRdb to 2019 to 2021). Regarding the research as a whole: Collaborator samples came from the United States, Italy and Spain and covered acute and convalescent phases of COVID-19. The prospective study material was composed of cDNA or gDNA derived from T cells, B-cell-depleted T cells, or PBMCs. Subjects who had been exposed to COVID-19, were actively infected with it, or had recovered from it provided the deeply sampled blood TCRbeta repertoires that made up the dataset. The repertoires were released in a freely available public database intended as a resource for research on the immune response to SARS-CoV-2. Samples came from the ongoing ImmuneRACE study (first 160 participants) plus 1,254 subjects from 6 global collaborators. The sample metadata nearly always contained a de-identified subject ID, COVID-19 status, age in years and sex. Where HLA class I and class II types were available, the types were taken from metadata supplied by the sample provider, not from assay-based typing. General conclusions and limits of the study: Clinical and demographic metadata were provided uncurated, with the amount varying by source and participant.

V is cut by 4 bases and J by 6 bases, and the space between the germline ends is 14 bases. The CDR3 goes from the cysteine to the phenylalanine over 13 residues. The entry retains the CDR3 DNA only, 39 bases that are in frame from base 1. Taken from the germline V gene, the CDR1 and CDR2 loops are SGDLS and YYNGEE. This clone turned up a few times. Its recognized antigen is unknown. Base quality data are lacking; no much larger clone is found one base away. Each collaborating institution followed its own protocols to collect whole blood in K2EDTA tubes. For TCRbeta analysis, collaborators shipped samples as frozen whole blood, isolated PBMCs, or DNA extracted from either of those sample types. TCRbeta CDR3 regions were amplified from genomic DNA by means of the immunoSEQ Assay, a bias-controlled multiplex PCR. As for how the authors treated the data: The number of nucleated cells in each sample was estimated by amplification of reference gene primers within the assay. Sequence reads were collapsed and filtered to measure the absolute abundance of every unique TCRbeta CDR3 rearrangement. For each sample, productive Simpson clonality was calculated as the square root of Simpson's diversity index over productive rearrangements. Imported from immuneACCESS, the table was reduced by TCRdb to in-frame sequences with V and J called. These copies leave out some clones; in studies compared against another copy, an unresolved V gene accounts for under half, and the cause of the remainder is not known. V and J calls and clone size follow that table, whereas D and trimming were derived from the DNA. The sample profile shows around 68,000 clones; over 75% of them were found once. The ten largest clones add up to roughly 6.5% of the sample.

The rearrangement joined TRBV9 to TRBJ2-7; the D gene is perhaps TRBD2, on 5 matching bases. This receptor was taken from a man over 45 with active COVID-19. The specimen sequenced was peripheral blood. The CDR3 region reads CASSYLDGLEQYF. In nucleotide form, the sequence is TGTGCCAGCAGCTACTTAGACGGACTCGAGCAGTACTTC.